Detailed here is one TCR beta chain. Seattle's cohort entered during active infection and was followed longitudinally. The entry originates in a study of blood T cell repertoires in COVID-19. Study in general: Sites across the United States, Italy and Spain contributed samples from acute and convalescent COVID-19.

This CDR3 spans 15 amino acids. Germline V gene sequence: CDR1 LNHNV, CDR2 YYDKDF (reference sequence). Deletions cut 0 bases from V and 4 bases from J, with 10 bases between. Per the original methods: Nucleated cell counts were estimated from reference gene primer amplification. Using immunoSEQ multiplex PCR, the repertoire was profiled, and TCRdb retains in-frame clones only, with some absent. The V and J calls and clone size come from that table; D and trimming were worked out from the DNA. The profile shows almost 400,000 clones, more than 75% of them singletons. This chain links TRBV15 with TRBJ2-1; D is possibly TRBD1 (5 bases). The sequenced sample was peripheral blood. This clonotype originated in a woman aged 55-70 years with COVID-19, enrolled during active disease. CDR3 sequence (DNA): TGTGCCACCAGCAGAGAAGGGGCCCTATACAATGAGCAGTTCTTC. Its translation: CATSREGALYNEQFF.